This entry lists 20 T cell receptor beta chains sequenced from one sample in a study of blood T cell repertoires in COVID-19 (dated by TCRdb to 2020 to 2022). The receptor library was made with the immunoSEQ multiplex PCR assay. As stored in TCRdb, this immuneACCESS dataset retains in-frame rearrangements with V and J assigned. A fraction of the clones does not appear; measured against another copy, unresolved V genes explain less than half of the discrepancy, and the remainder lacks a known reason. This sample is represented by 130,000 to 150,000 clones; 80% to 90% of them were singletons. Clones ranked in the top ten supply roughly 8% of the sample. Sequencing was carried out using peripheral blood. The receptors shown here come from a woman aged 55-75 years with COVID-19, enrolled during active disease.

Only a few counts were recorded for this clone. This sequence joins TRBV6-1 and TRBJ1-5; possible D gene TRBD1, 6 bases. The CDR3 contains 16 residues. The germline gives CDR1 MNHNS, CDR2 SASEGT. V was trimmed by 2 bases and J by 0 bases, leaving 11 bases between them. CDR3 nucleotides: TGTGCCAGCAGTGAACAGGGGCTATATAGCAATCAGCCCCAGCATTTT. Translating gives CASSEQGLYSNQPQHF.

The chain links TRBV29-1 to TRBJ1-2; 7 bases map to TRBD1. Germline V CDR1 and CDR2: SQVTM, ANQGSEA. Germline trimming cut 6 bases from V and 2 bases from J; bases unmatched to any gene: 6. This CDR3 region has 13 residues. The CDR3: CSVGQFGNYGYTF. The CDR3 DNA reads TGCAGCGTGGGACAGTTCGGCAACTATGGCTACACCTTC. Full variable domain (rest looked up from reference TRBV29-1 and TRBJ1-2): SAVISQKPSRDICQRGTSLTIQCQVDSQVTMMFWYRQQPGQSLTLIATANQGSEATYESGFVIDKFPISRPNLTFSTLTVSNMSPEDSSIYLCSVGQFGNYGYTFGSGTRLTVV.

In regard to this clone: One end of the junction varies from germline; a read error may be responsible. V is TRBV7-7 and J is TRBJ1-6; 7 positions agree with TRBD1. The CDR3 totals 14 residues. The germline V gene has CDR1 SSHAT and CDR2 FNYEAQ (reference sequence). CDR3 bases: TGTGCTAGCAGCCCGGGACAGTTGGATTCACCCCTCCACTTT. Translating gives CASSPGQLDSPLHF.

About this clone: This CDR3 is also generated by other DNA sequences in the sample. The chain has TRBV5-1 and TRBJ2-5; D may be TRBD1 (6 bases). This CDR3 is 14 amino acids long. Germline assignment: CDR1 SGHRS and CDR2 YFSETQ. The V gene lost 0 bases and the J gene lost 5 bases, with 11 bases spanning the gap. The CDR3 coding sequence is TGCGCCAGCAGCTTGGGCAGGGGCGGGGAGACCCAGTACTTC. This translates into CASSLGRGGETQYF.

A few counts support this clone. V gene TRBV5-1 combines with J gene TRBJ2-2; 7 nucleotides align to TRBD1. The CDR3 contains 16 residues. Germline-derived CDR1 and CDR2 are SGHRS and YFSETQ. V shed 1 base and J 2 bases; nucleotides not matched to a gene: 5. The CDR3 DNA follows: TGCGCCAGCAGCTTGAACCGGGACAGTAACACCGGGGAGCTGTTTTTT. Protein product: CASSLNRDSNTGELFF.

This clone was counted a single time. As DNA, the CDR3 is TGCGCCAGCAGCCAATTGGGACAGGGCCCTTTTGAGCCCCAGCATTTT. Protein sequence: CASSQLGQGPFEPQHF. This chain joins TRBV4-1 and TRBJ1-5; TRBD1 matches at 9 bases. Germline lookup yields CDR1 MGHRA and CDR2 YSYEKL. This CDR3 contains 16 residues. Trimming at V came to 2 bases and at J to 8 bases, leaving 10 bases not matched to a gene.

The gene calls are TRBV18 and TRBJ1-2, with TRBD1 identical over 9 bases. Looked up from germline, CDR1 is KGHSH and CDR2 is LQKENI. With 0 bases clipped from V and 8 bases from J, the junction kept 4 bases outside the gene matches. The CDR3 contains 14 residues. For the CDR3, the DNA is TGTGCCAGCTCACCACCGGGACAGGGAGGAGGCTACACCTTC. The encoded protein is CASSPPGQGGGYTF.

V is TRBV7-2 and J is TRBJ2-5, with 13 bases that match TRBD2. The J segment lost 5 bases and the V segment lost 5 bases, leaving 8 bases of the junction unmatched. Germline values: CDR1 SGHTA, CDR2 FQGNSA. This CDR3 is built from 16 residues. DNA of the CDR3: TGTGCCAGCAGCCATCGGACTAGCGGGGGACAGGAGACCCAGTACTTC. It translates to CASSHRTSGGQETQYF.

The gene calls are TRBV10-3 and TRBJ2-2; the match to TRBD2 covers 14 bases. J was trimmed by 2 bases and V by 6 bases; bases with no gene match: 5. The germline V gene has CDR1 ENHRY and CDR2 SYGVKD. CDR3 length: 17 amino acids. CDR3 bases: TGTGCCATCAGAAGGGGACTAGCGGGGGCCAACACCGGGGAGCTGTTTTTT. Translated: CAIRRGLAGANTGELFF.

The chain recombines TRBV6-5 with TRBJ1-1, with D possibly TRBD1 on 6 matching bases. With 5 bases removed from V and 3 bases from J, the gap between germline ends came to 13 bases. The CDR3 has 14 residues. Germline loops: CDR1 MNHEY, CDR2 SVGAGI. This CDR3 is CASSPQGQDTEAFF. Here the CDR3 DNA reads TGTGCCAGCAGTCCCCAGGGGCAGGACACTGAAGCTTTCTTT.

V usage is TRBV7-8 and J usage is TRBJ1-1, with 7 bases lining up with TRBD1. The CDR3 has 16 amino acids. Germline CDR1 SGHVS, CDR2 FQNEAQ. V lost 5 bases to trimming and J lost 4 bases; unmatched junction nucleotides: 13. As DNA, the CDR3 is TGTGCCAGCAGCATACGACAGGGATGGTCGGGCACTGAAGCTTTCTTT. As protein: CASSIRQGWSGTEAFF.

As for this clone: The junction departs from germline at one end; a sequencing error may be responsible. This chain links TRBV7-7 with TRBJ2-2; 7 bases are shared with TRBD2. The germline V gene encodes CDR1 SSHAT and CDR2 FNYEAQ (reference sequence). CDR3 length: 15 amino acids. The CDR3 coding sequence is TGTGCTAGCAGCCCGGGGACTACCAACACCGGGGAGCTGTTTTTT. Its protein product is CASSPGTTNTGELFF.

This clone was picked up one time. The J gene is TRBJ1-2, the V gene TRBV6-5, with 7 nucleotides matching TRBD1. J gave up 0 bases and V 8 bases, and 9 bases lay outside the gene matches. Germline V gene data show CDR1 as MNHEY and CDR2 as SVGAGI. There are 15 residues in the CDR3. The DNA for the CDR3 is TGTGCCAGCCGCCCAACGGGACAGTCTAACTATGGCTACACCTTC. Its protein product is CASRPTGQSNYGYTF.

The chain is built from TRBV19 and TRBJ2-2; 9 bases align to TRBD2. CDR3 length: 16 residues. V lost 2 bases and J lost 7; bases outside the gene matches: 8. Germline lookup yields CDR1 LNHDA and CDR2 SQIVND (reference sequence). This CDR3 is CASSIPQRGALGELFF. DNA of the CDR3: TGTGCCAGTAGTATACCCCAGCGGGGGGCCCTCGGGGAGCTGTTTTTT.

The rearrangement joins TRBV6-2 or TRBV6-3 to TRBJ1-1, with TRBD1 identical over 7 bases. V lost 4 bases and J lost 8; bases outside the gene matches: 16. CDR1 and CDR2 from the germline V gene are MNHEY and SVGEGT. CDR3 length equals 16 residues. CDR3 in DNA: TGTGCCAGCAGTTCATTCCAACAGGGGAAGGGTGCAGAAGCTTTCTTT. It encodes CASSSFQQGKGAEAFF.

V usage is TRBV10-3 and J usage is TRBJ2-5, with TRBD2 identical over 7 bases. CDR1 and CDR2 (germline): ENHRY, SYGVKD. Trimming at V came to 6 bases and at J to 3 bases, leaving 4 bases not matched to a gene. The CDR3 extends over 13 amino acids. CDR3 bases: TGTGCCATCAGCTACCGGGGGGAAGAGACCCAGTACTTC. Its protein is CAISYRGEETQYF.

The chain carries TRBV5-8 and TRBJ1-6; 9 positions agree with TRBD1. The CDR3 is made up of 15 amino acids. Germline V lookup: CDR1 SGHTS, CDR2 YDEGEE. Unmatched junction bases numbered 6, after V lost 4 bases and J lost 7 bases. CDR3 protein: CASSHGQGNNSPLHF. In DNA, the CDR3 is TGTGCCAGCAGCCACGGACAGGGGAACAATTCACCCCTCCACTTT.

The J gene is TRBJ1-6, the V gene TRBV4-1, with TRBD1 matching over 10 bases. The CDR3 is 17 residues long. The J segment lost 6 bases and the V segment lost 4 bases, leaving 9 bases of the junction unmatched. CDR1 is MGHRA, CDR2 YSYEKL, per germline. As DNA, the CDR3 is TGCGCCAGCAGCCGGACAGGGGGAGGGGAGGGTAATTCACCCCTCCACTTT. It specifies CASSRTGGGEGNSPLHF.

This clone was recorded once. The chain's CDR3 is CASSLVVVGQGLGNTIYF. As DNA, the CDR3 is TGCGCCAGCAGCTTGGTAGTAGTCGGACAGGGTCTTGGAAACACCATATATTTT. The rearrangement links TRBV5-1 to TRBJ1-3; 8 nucleotides align to TRBD1. Germline V gene data show CDR1 as SGHRS and CDR2 as YFSETQ. CDR3 size: 18 residues. The V and J ends lost 0 bases and 3 bases, in that order; junction bases with no gene match: 11.

This clone was seen only once. CDR3 sequence (DNA): TGTGCCAGCAGTCAGCGACAGGGAGGGAACACTGAAGCTTTCTTT. Its translation: CASSQRQGGNTEAFF. The chain couples TRBV7-6 to TRBJ1-1, with TRBD1 identical over 7 bases. Unmatched junction bases numbered 8, after V lost 6 bases and J lost 1 base. Germline CDR1 SGHVS, CDR2 FNYEAQ. The CDR3 is made up of 15 amino acids.